Listed below are T cell receptor beta chains from one sample, sequenced in a study of T-cell reconstitution after alpha-beta-depleted transplantation in children. Each CDR3 protein gets one entry after TCRdb re-called the PCR reads with MiXCR. The table records approximately 130,000 distinct CDR3 sequences, 9.5% to 10% of them present only once. The sequenced sample was PBMCs, mostly from graft donor cells, obtained 180 days after TCRalphabeta/CD19-depleted stem cell transplant. Every receptor here comes from a girl under three years old who had a stem cell transplant for combined immunodeficiency, so the T cells may come from the graft donor. The CDR3 runs from the conserved cysteine through the conserved F or W. Fields, in order: D gene, clone size, J gene, V gene, CDR3 protein, CDR3 DNA. The D gene is left open where the match is weak. Expanded clones get a size class; other rows say once, few or many, or leave the size out.

d_gene: -
abundance: few
j_gene: TRBJ1-2
v_gene: TRBV28
CDR3aa: CASRGPVYGYTF
CDR3nt: TGTGCCAGCAGGGGTCCCGTTTATGGCTACACCTTC

d_gene: -
abundance: -
j_gene: TRBJ2-3
v_gene: TRBV5-6
CDR3aa: CASSLTSGPVSTDTQYF
CDR3nt: TGTGCCAGCAGCTTGACTTCCGGGCCGGTGAGCACAGATACGCAGTATTTT

d_gene: -
abundance: few
j_gene: TRBJ2-1
v_gene: TRBV20-1
CDR3aa: CSARVGTGSRNEQFF
CDR3nt: TGCAGTGCTAGAGTAGGGACGGGGAGCCGCAATGAGCAGTTCTTC

d_gene: -
abundance: few
j_gene: TRBJ2-5
v_gene: TRBV12-3/TRBV12-4
CDR3aa: CASRGWGEETQYF
CDR3nt: TGTGCCAGCAGGGGATGGGGGGAAGAGACCCAGTACTTC

d_gene: TRBD2
abundance: -
j_gene: TRBJ2-1
v_gene: TRBV7-6
CDR3aa: CASSFLASGRDEQFF
CDR3nt: TGTGCCAGCAGCTTCTTGGCTAGCGGGAGGGATGAGCAGTTCTTC

d_gene: -
abundance: many
j_gene: TRBJ1-4
v_gene: TRBV29-1
CDR3aa: CSVAHKATNEKLFF
CDR3nt: TGCAGCGTTGCACACAAGGCAACTAATGAAAAACTGTTTTTT

d_gene: -
abundance: few
j_gene: TRBJ2-2
v_gene: TRBV12-3/TRBV12-4
CDR3aa: CASSLTDTGELFF
CDR3nt: TGTGCCAGCAGTTTAACGGACACCGGGGAGCTGTTTTTT

d_gene: -
abundance: -
j_gene: TRBJ2-5
v_gene: TRBV4-3
CDR3aa: CASSPLAGVETQYF
CDR3nt: TGCGCCAGCAGCCCCCTCGCGGGCGTGGAGACCCAGTACTTC

d_gene: -
abundance: -
j_gene: TRBJ2-5
v_gene: TRBV6-5
CDR3aa: CANSYTGTTQETQYF
CDR3nt: TGTGCCAACAGTTACACCGGGACGACCCAAGAGACCCAGTACTTC

d_gene: TRBD2
abundance: -
j_gene: TRBJ2-7
v_gene: TRBV12-3/TRBV12-4
CDR3aa: CASSPGTSGSQIRDEQYF
CDR3nt: TGTGCCAGCAGTCCCGGGACTAGCGGGAGTCAGATTCGGGACGAGCAGTACTTC

d_gene: TRBD2
abundance: -
j_gene: TRBJ2-1
v_gene: TRBV3-1
CDR3aa: CASSPGLAGEIGYNEQFF
CDR3nt: TGTGCCAGCAGCCCCGGACTAGCGGGAGAAATCGGATACAATGAGCAGTTCTTC

d_gene: -
abundance: few
j_gene: TRBJ2-5
v_gene: TRBV6-2/TRBV6-3
CDR3aa: CASSYAPEGETQYF
CDR3nt: TGTGCCAGCAGTTACGCCCCTGAGGGGGAGACCCAGTACTTC

d_gene: -
abundance: few
j_gene: TRBJ2-7
v_gene: TRBV30
CDR3aa: CARSDSGLLGEQYF
CDR3nt: TGTGCCAGATCGGACAGCGGGCTACTTGGCGAGCAGTACTTC

d_gene: -
abundance: -
j_gene: TRBJ1-3
v_gene: TRBV30
CDR3aa: CAWSVATGNTIYF
CDR3nt: TGTGCCTGGAGTGTGGCTACTGGAAACACCATATATTTT

d_gene: -
abundance: -
j_gene: TRBJ2-4
v_gene: TRBV12-3/TRBV12-4
CDR3aa: CASSSLKNIQYF
CDR3nt: TGTGCCAGCAGTTCCCTAAAAAACATTCAGTACTTC

d_gene: TRBD2
abundance: -
j_gene: TRBJ2-7
v_gene: TRBV11-2
CDR3aa: CASKTSGGYEQYF
CDR3nt: TGTGCCAGCAAGACTAGCGGGGGGTACGAGCAGTACTTC

d_gene: -
abundance: few
j_gene: TRBJ1-1
v_gene: TRBV4-1
CDR3aa: CASSQDSRWGSRRAFF
CDR3nt: TGCGCCAGCAGCCAAGATTCGCGGTGGGGATCCAGGCGAGCTTTCTTT

d_gene: -
abundance: few
j_gene: TRBJ2-1
v_gene: TRBV3-1
CDR3aa: CASSRPGRRVYEQFF
CDR3nt: TGTGCCAGCAGCAGACCGGGACGCAGGGTCTATGAGCAGTTCTTC

d_gene: TRBD2
abundance: -
j_gene: TRBJ2-7
v_gene: TRBV20-1
CDR3aa: CSARTSGGYEQYF
CDR3nt: TGCAGTGCTAGGACTAGCGGGGGGTACGAGCAGTACTTC

d_gene: TRBD2
abundance: -
j_gene: TRBJ2-1
v_gene: TRBV7-2
CDR3aa: CASSAGLAGANEQFF
CDR3nt: TGTGCCAGCAGCGCGGGACTAGCGGGAGCCAATGAGCAGTTCTTC

d_gene: -
abundance: -
j_gene: TRBJ2-2
v_gene: TRBV5-6
CDR3aa: CASSLNRELFF
CDR3nt: TGTGCCAGCAGCCTAAATAGGGAGCTGTTTTTT

d_gene: TRBD2
abundance: -
j_gene: TRBJ2-5
v_gene: TRBV9
CDR3aa: CASSPWGPGGQETQYF
CDR3nt: TGTGCCAGCAGCCCTTGGGGACCCGGGGGGCAAGAGACCCAGTACTTC

d_gene: -
abundance: few
j_gene: TRBJ1-2
v_gene: TRBV29-1
CDR3aa: CSDGHLADLDLLGYTF
CDR3nt: TGCAGCGATGGACACCTCGCCGATTTGGACCTACTTGGCTACACCTTC

d_gene: TRBD2
abundance: few
j_gene: TRBJ2-5
v_gene: TRBV28
CDR3aa: CASSPPGLAGQETQYF
CDR3nt: TGTGCCAGCAGCCCTCCGGGACTAGCGGGCCAAGAGACCCAGTACTTC

d_gene: TRBD2
abundance: few
j_gene: TRBJ2-3
v_gene: TRBV6-1
CDR3aa: CASSARLAGGTDTQYF
CDR3nt: TGTGCCAGCAGTGCCCGACTAGCGGGAGGCACAGATACGCAGTATTTT

d_gene: -
abundance: -
j_gene: TRBJ1-5
v_gene: TRBV7-8
CDR3aa: CASSLGIRRSNQPQHF
CDR3nt: TGTGCCAGCAGCTTAGGGATCCGGCGGAGCAATCAGCCCCAGCATTTT

d_gene: TRBD1
abundance: few
j_gene: TRBJ2-2
v_gene: TRBV27
CDR3aa: CASSLLGGQHTGELFF
CDR3nt: TGTGCCAGCAGTCTCCTTGGGGGACAGCACACCGGGGAGCTGTTTTTT

d_gene: -
abundance: few
j_gene: TRBJ2-1
v_gene: TRBV12-3/TRBV12-4
CDR3aa: CASSLRSYEQFF
CDR3nt: TGTGCCAGCAGTTTACGGTCATATGAGCAGTTCTTC

d_gene: -
abundance: -
j_gene: TRBJ2-1
v_gene: TRBV6-5
CDR3aa: CASSSHLLYNEQFF
CDR3nt: TGTGCCAGCAGTTCACACTTACTGTACAATGAGCAGTTCTTC

d_gene: -
abundance: many
j_gene: TRBJ1-1
v_gene: TRBV7-9
CDR3aa: CASSGDTMNTEAFF
CDR3nt: TGTGCCAGCTCAGGGGACACCATGAACACTGAAGCTTTCTTT

d_gene: -
abundance: -
j_gene: TRBJ2-5
v_gene: TRBV7-9
CDR3aa: CASSAYRSSWTQYF
CDR3nt: TGTGCCAGCAGCGCCTACCGTAGCAGTTGGACCCAGTACTTC

d_gene: TRBD1
abundance: -
j_gene: TRBJ1-4
v_gene: TRBV20-1
CDR3aa: CSARDPDRAPTNEKLFF
CDR3nt: TGCAGTGCTAGAGATCCCGACAGGGCCCCAACTAATGAAAAACTGTTTTTT

d_gene: -
abundance: -
j_gene: TRBJ2-1
v_gene: TRBV6-5
CDR3aa: CASSYPPTYNEQFF
CDR3nt: TGTGCCAGCAGTTACCCTCCCACCTACAATGAGCAGTTCTTC

d_gene: -
abundance: few
j_gene: TRBJ1-1
v_gene: TRBV12-3/TRBV12-4
CDR3aa: CASSLFSAEAFF
CDR3nt: TGTGCCAGCAGTTTATTTTCTGCCGAAGCTTTCTTT

d_gene: -
abundance: few
j_gene: TRBJ2-7
v_gene: TRBV5-1
CDR3aa: CASSLDRLSYEQYF
CDR3nt: TGCGCCAGCAGCTTAGACAGGCTGTCCTACGAGCAGTACTTC